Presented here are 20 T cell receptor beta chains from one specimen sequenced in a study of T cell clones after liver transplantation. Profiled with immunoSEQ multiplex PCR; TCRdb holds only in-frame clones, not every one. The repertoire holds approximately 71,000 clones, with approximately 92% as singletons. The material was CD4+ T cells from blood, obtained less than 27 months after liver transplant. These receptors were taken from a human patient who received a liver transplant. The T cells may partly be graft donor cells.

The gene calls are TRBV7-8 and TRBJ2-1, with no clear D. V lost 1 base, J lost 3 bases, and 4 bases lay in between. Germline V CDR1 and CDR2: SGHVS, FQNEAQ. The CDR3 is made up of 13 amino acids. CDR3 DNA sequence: TGTGCCAGCAGCTTAGACGGCTACAATGAGCAGTTCTTC. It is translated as CASSLDGYNEQFF.

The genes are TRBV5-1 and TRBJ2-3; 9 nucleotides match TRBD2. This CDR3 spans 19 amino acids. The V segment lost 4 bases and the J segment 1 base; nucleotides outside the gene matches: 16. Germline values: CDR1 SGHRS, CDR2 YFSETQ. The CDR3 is CASSDPSGMPGGGTDTQYF. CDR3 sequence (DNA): TGCGCCAGCAGCGACCCTAGCGGGATGCCTGGTGGCGGCACAGATACGCAGTATTTT.

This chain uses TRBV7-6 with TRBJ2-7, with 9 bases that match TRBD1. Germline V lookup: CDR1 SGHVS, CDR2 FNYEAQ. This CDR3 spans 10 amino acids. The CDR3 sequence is CASSSLWDRV. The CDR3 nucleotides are TGTGCCAGCAGCTCTCTGTGGGACAGGGTA.

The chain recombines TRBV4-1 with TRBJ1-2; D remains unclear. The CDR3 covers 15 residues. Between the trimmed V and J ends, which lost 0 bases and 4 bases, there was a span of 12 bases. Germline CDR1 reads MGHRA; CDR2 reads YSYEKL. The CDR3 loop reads CASSQDSEYFYGYTF. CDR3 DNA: TGCGCCAGCAGCCAAGATAGTGAGTACTTCTATGGCTACACCTTC.

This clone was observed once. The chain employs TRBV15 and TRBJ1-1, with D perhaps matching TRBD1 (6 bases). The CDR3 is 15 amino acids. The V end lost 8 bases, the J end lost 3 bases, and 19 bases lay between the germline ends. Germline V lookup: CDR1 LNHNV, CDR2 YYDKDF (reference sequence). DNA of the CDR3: TGTGCCACCCGAACTAGCTTACAGGGATACACTGAAGCTTTCTTT. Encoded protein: CATRTSLQGYTEAFF.

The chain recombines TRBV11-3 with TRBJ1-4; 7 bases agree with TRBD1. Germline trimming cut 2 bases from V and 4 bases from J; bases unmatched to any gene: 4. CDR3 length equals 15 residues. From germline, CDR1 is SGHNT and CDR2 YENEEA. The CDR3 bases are TGTGCCAGCAGCTTACTTACAGGGGTTAATGAAAAACTGTTTTTT. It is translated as CASSLLTGVNEKLFF. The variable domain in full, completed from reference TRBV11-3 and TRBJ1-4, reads EAGVVQSPRYKIIEKKQPVAFWCNPISGHNTLYWYLQNLGQGPELLIRYENEEAVDDSQLPKDRFSAERLKGVDSTLKIQPAELGDSAVYLCASSLLTGVNEKLFFGSGTQLSVL.

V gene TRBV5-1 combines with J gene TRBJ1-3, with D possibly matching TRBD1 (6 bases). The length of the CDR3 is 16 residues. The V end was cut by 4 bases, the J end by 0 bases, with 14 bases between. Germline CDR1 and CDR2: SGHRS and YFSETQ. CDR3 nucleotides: TGCGCCAGCAGCGTGGGGACATTCGTCTCTGGAAACACCATATATTTT. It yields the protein CASSVGTFVSGNTIYF.

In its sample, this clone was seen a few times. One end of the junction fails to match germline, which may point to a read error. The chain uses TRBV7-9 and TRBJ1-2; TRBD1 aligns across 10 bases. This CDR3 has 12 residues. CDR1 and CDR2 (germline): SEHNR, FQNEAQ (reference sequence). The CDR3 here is CASSPGRQGALF. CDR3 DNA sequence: TGTGCCAGCAGCCCGGGGAGACAGGGGGCGCTTTTC.

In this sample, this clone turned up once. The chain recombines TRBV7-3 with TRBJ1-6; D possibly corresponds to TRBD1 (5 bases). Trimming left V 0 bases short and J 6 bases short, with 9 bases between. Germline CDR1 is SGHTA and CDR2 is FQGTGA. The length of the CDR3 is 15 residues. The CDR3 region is CASSLTPGFNSPLHF. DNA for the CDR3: TGTGCCAGCAGCTTAACACCAGGGTTTAATTCACCCCTCCACTTT.

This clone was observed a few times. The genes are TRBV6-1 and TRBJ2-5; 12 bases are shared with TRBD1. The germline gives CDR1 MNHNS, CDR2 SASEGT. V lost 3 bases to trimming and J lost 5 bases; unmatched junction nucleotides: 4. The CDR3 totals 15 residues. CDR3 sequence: CASSDRDRGLETQYF. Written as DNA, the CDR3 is TGTGCCAGCAGTGACCGGGACAGGGGGCTGGAGACCCAGTACTTC.

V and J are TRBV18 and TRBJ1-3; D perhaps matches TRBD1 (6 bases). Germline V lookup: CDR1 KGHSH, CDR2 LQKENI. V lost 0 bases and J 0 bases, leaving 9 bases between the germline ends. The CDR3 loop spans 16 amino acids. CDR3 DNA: TGTGCCAGCTCACCACCGGACAGCTTCTCTGGAAACACCATATATTTT. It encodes CASSPPDSFSGNTIYF. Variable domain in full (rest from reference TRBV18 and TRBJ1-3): NAGVMQNPRHLVRRRGQEARLRCSPMKGHSHVYWYRQLPEEGLKFMVYLQKENIIDESGMPKERFSAEFPKEGPSILRIQQVVRGDSAAYFCASSPPDSFSGNTIYFGEGSWLTVV.

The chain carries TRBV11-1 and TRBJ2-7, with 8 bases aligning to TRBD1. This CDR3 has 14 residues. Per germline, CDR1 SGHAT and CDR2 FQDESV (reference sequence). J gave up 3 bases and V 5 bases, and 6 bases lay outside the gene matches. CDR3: CASSRGTGSYEQYF. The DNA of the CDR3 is TGTGCCAGCAGCCGCGGGACAGGCAGCTACGAGCAGTACTTC.

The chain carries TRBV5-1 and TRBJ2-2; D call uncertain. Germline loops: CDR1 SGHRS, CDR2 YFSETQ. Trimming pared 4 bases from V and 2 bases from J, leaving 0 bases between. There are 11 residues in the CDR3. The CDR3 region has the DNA TGCGCCAGCAGCAACACCGGGGAGCTGTTTTTT. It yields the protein CASSNTGELFF.

The CDR3 reads CASSSFSGVPSYNEQFF. The CDR3 nucleotides are TGCGCCAGCAGCTCTTTTAGCGGGGTCCCCTCCTACAATGAGCAGTTCTTC. This chain connects TRBV5-1 to TRBJ2-1, with TRBD2 matching 8 bases. V trimming: 3 bases; J trimming: 0 bases; junction bases outside the gene matches: 8. This CDR3 is 17 amino acids long. The germline CDR1 and CDR2 sequences are SGHRS and YFSETQ.

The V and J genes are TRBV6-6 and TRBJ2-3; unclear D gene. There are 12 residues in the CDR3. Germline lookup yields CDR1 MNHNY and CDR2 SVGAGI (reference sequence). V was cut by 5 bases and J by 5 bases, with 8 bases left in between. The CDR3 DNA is TGTGCCAGCAGTCCACAAAGAGATACGCAGTATTTT. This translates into CASSPQRDTQYF.

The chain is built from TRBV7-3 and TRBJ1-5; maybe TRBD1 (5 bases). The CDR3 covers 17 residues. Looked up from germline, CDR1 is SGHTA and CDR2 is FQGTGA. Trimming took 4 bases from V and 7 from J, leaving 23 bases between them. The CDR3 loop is CASSSPRSLIGGQPQHF. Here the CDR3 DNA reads TGTGCCAGCAGCTCTCCAAGGTCCCTCATCGGGGGGCAGCCCCAGCATTTT.

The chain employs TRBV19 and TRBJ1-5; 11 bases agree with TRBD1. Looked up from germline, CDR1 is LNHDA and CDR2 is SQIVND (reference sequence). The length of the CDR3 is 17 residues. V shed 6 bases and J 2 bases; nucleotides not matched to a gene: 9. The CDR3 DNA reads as TGTGCCAGTAGCGGACAGGGGGCCAACTGGCGCAATCAGCCCCAGCATTTT. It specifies CASSGQGANWRNQPQHF.

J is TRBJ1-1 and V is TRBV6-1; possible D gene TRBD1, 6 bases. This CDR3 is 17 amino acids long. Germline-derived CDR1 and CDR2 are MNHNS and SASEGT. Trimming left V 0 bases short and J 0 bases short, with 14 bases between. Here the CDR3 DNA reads TGTGCCAGCAGTGAAGCTCCCGCAGGGGCAGTGAACACTGAAGCTTTCTTT. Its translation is CASSEAPAGAVNTEAFF.

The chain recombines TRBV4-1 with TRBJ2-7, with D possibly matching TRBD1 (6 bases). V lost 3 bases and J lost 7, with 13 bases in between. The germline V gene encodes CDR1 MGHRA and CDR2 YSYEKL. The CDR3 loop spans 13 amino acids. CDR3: CASSHIGTNEQYF. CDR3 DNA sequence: TGCGCCAGCAGCCATATCGGGACAAATGAGCAGTACTTC.

For the CDR3, the DNA is TGCGCCAGCAGCCACTGGGACAGGGATGGTGTTTCCGGGGAGCTGTTTTTT. Amino acids: CASSHWDRDGVSGELFF. V gene TRBV5-1 combines with J gene TRBJ2-2, with 9 bases matching TRBD1. Per the germline V gene, CDR1 is SGHRS and CDR2 is YFSETQ. The CDR3 runs 17 residues. Germline trimming cut 4 bases from V and 6 bases from J; bases unmatched to any gene: 13.